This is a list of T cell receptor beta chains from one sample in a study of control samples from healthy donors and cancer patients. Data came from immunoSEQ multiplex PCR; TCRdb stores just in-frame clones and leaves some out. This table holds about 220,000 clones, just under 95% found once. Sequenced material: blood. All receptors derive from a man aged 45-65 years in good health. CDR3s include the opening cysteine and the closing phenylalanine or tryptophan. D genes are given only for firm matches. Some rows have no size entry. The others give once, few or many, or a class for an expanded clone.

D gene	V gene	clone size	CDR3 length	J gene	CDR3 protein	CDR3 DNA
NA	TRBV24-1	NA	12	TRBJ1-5	CATSDGRGTQHF	TGTGCCACCAGTGACGGGAGAGGAACCCAGCATTTT
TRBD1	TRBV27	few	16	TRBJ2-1	CASRTTGQSMNNEQFF	TGTGCCAGCAGGACAACGGGACAGTCTATGAACAATGAGCAGTTCTTC
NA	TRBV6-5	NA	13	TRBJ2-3	CASRTPGGDTQYF	TGTGCCAGCAGGACCCCTGGGGGAGATACGCAGTATTTT
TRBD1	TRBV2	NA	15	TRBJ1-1	CASSGSGTGGTEAFF	TGTGCCAGCAGTGGGTCCGGGACAGGGGGCACTGAAGCTTTCTTT
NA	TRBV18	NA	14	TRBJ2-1	CASSPASYRDEQFF	TGTGCCAGCTCACCAGCTAGCTATCGGGATGAGCAGTTCTTC
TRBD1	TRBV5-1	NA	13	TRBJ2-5	CASSWTGEETQYF	TGCGCCAGCAGCTGGACAGGGGAAGAGACCCAGTACTTC
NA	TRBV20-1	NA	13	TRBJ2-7	CSASRGGANEQYF	TGCAGTGCCAGTAGGGGGGGGGCGAACGAGCAGTACTTC
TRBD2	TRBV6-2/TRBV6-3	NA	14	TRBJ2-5	CASSPRLAPETQYF	TGTGCCAGCAGTCCGAGACTAGCTCCAGAGACCCAGTACTTC
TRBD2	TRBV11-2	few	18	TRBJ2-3	CASSPTQAGGLITDTQYF	TGTGCCAGCAGCCCGACTCAAGCGGGGGGGTTGATCACAGATACGCAGTATTTT
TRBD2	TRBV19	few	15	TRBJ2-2	CASSPTSGVSGELFF	TGTGCCAGTAGCCCGACTAGCGGGGTGTCAGGGGAGCTGTTTTTT
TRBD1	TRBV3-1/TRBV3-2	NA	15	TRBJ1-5	CASSQGQGKGQPQHF	TGTGCCAGCAGCCAAGGACAGGGCAAGGGTCAGCCCCAGCATTTT
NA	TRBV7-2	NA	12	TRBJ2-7	CASSLDNYEQYF	TGTGCCAGCAGCTTAGACAACTACGAGCAGTACTTC
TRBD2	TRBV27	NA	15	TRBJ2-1	CASSLASGAYNEQFF	TGTGCCAGCAGTTTAGCCAGCGGGGCATACAATGAGCAGTTCTTC
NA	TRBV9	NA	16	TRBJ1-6	CASSVDGTGYNSPLHF	TGTGCCAGCAGCGTAGACGGGACTGGATATAATTCACCCCTCCACTTT
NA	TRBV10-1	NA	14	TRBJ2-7	CASSEAAGSYEQYF	TGCGCCAGCAGTGAAGCGGCGGGTTCCTACGAGCAGTACTTC
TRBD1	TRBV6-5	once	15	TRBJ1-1	CASSYVRDRGTEAFF	TGTGCCAGCAGTTACGTCCGGGACAGGGGCACTGAAGCTTTCTTT
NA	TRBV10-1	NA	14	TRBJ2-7	CASGARAGPYEQYF	TGCGCCAGCGGGGCCCGGGCCGGGCCCTACGAGCAGTACTTC
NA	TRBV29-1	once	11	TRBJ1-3	CSVESPGTIYF	TGCAGCGTTGAGTCTCCTGGCACCATATATTTT
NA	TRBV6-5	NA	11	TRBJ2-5	CASTLRETQYF	TGTGCCAGCACCCTTAGGGAGACCCAGTACTTC
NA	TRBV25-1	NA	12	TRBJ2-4	CASSEWGKSQYF	TGTGCCAGCAGTGAATGGGGGAAGAGTCAGTACTTC
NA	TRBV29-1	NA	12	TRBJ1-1	CSVDLAAGEAFF	TGCAGCGTTGATTTGGCAGCCGGGGAAGCTTTCTTT
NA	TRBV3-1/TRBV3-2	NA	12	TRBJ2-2	CASSQMGGELFF	TGTGCCAGCAGCCAAATGGGCGGGGAGCTGTTTTTT
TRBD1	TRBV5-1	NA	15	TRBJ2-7	CASSLGTGEVYEQYF	TGCGCCAGCAGCTTGGGGACAGGGGAGGTATACGAGCAGTACTTC
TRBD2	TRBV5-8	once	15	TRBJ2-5	CASSLVLAGQETQYF	TGTGCCAGCAGCTTGGTTCTAGCGGGGCAAGAGACCCAGTACTTC
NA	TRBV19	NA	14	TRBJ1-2	CASKFRGANYGYTF	TGTGCCAGTAAATTCCGGGGGGCTAACTATGGCTACACCTTC
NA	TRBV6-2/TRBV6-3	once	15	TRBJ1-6	CASSGRTPYNSPLHF	TGTGCCAGCAGCGGGAGGACGCCCTATAATTCACCCCTCCACTTT
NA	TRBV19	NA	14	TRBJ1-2	CASRPHDYNYGYTF	TGTGCCAGTAGGCCCCATGACTACAACTATGGCTACACCTTC
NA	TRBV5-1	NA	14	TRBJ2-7	CASTEGLSAGEQYF	TGCGCCAGCACCGAGGGCCTGAGCGCGGGGGAGCAGTACTTC
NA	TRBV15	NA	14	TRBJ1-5	CATWWRGANQPQHF	TGTGCCACCTGGTGGAGGGGGGCAAATCAGCCCCAGCATTTT
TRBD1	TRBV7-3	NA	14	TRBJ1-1	CASSLDRGNTEAFF	TGTGCCAGCAGCTTAGACAGGGGGAACACTGAAGCTTTCTTT
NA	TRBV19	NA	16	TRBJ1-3	CASNDLRGSSGNTIYF	TGTGCCAGTAACGATCTTCGGGGCTCCTCTGGAAACACCATATATTTT
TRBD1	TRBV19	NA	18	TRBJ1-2	CASSTPQGADPLGYGYTF	TGTGCCAGTAGTACCCCACAGGGGGCGGACCCTCTCGGCTATGGCTACACCTTC
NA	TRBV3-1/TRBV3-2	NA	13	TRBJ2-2	CASSPLGARELFF	TGTGCCAGCAGCCCCCTAGGGGCGAGGGAGCTGTTTTTT